This T cell receptor beta chain was captured in a study of regulatory T cells in long-lasting Graves disease. HTBI primers from iRepertoire and Arm-PCR of CDR3 regions yielded the TCR beta libraries. TCRdb used MiXCR to reprocess the multiplex PCR reads, holding one entry per CDR3 protein. The table records 250,000 to 300,000 distinct CDR3 sequences, 22% of them present only once. This CDR3 has 15 amino acids. V lost 3 bases, J lost 8 bases, and 16 bases lay in between. Time point in this sample: persistent/refractory GD, antithyroid drugs over 5 years with positive TRAb. There was RNA extracted from PBMCs, and the TCR library was made from it. This clonotype was detected many times.

V usage is TRBV12-3 or TRBV12-4 and J usage is TRBJ1-4; a possible D gene is TRBD1 (5 bases). The TCR sequence derives from a female donor with Graves disease. The sample in question was peripheral blood mononuclear cells (PBMCs), obtained when the disease was refractory, from a patient treated with antithyroid drugs. CDR3 in DNA: TGTGCCAGCAGTTTCGGGGGGGTCCGTGGCGAAAAACTGTTTTTT. It encodes CASSFGGVRGEKLFF.